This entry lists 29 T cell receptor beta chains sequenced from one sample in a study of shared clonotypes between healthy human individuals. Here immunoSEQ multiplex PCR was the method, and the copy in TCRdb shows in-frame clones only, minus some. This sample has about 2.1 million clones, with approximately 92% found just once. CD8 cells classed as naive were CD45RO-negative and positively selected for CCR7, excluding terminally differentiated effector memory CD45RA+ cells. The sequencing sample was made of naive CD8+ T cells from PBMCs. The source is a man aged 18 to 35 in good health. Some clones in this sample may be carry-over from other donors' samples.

The CDR3 here is CATSWQGDQPQHF. The CDR3 bases are TGTGCCACCAGCTGGCAGGGGGATCAGCCCCAGCATTTT. This sequence joins TRBV15 and TRBJ1-5; 7 nucleotides line up with TRBD1. The CDR3 is made up of 13 amino acids. Germline V gene lookup returns CDR1 LNHNV and CDR2 YYDKDF (reference sequence). With 5 bases clipped from V and 5 bases from J, the junction kept 3 bases outside the gene matches.

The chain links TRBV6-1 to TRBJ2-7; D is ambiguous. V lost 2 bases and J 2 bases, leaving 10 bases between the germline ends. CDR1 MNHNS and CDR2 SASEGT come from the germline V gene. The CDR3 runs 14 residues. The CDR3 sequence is CASSEYGTAYEQYF. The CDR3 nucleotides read TGTGCCAGCAGTGAATACGGCACTGCCTACGAGCAGTACTTC.

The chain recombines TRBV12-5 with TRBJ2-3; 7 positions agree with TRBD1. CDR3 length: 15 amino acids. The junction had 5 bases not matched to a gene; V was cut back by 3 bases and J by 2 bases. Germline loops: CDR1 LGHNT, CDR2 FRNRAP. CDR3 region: CASGFGTAHTDTQYF. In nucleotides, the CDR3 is TGTGCTAGTGGTTTTGGGACAGCGCACACAGATACGCAGTATTTT.

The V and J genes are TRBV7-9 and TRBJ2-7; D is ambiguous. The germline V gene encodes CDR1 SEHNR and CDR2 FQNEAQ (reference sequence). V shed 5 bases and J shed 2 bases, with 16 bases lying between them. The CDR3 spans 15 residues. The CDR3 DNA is TGTGCCAGCAGCCAGACCCGACTCGTAACCTACGAGCAGTACTTC. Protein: CASSQTRLVTYEQYF.

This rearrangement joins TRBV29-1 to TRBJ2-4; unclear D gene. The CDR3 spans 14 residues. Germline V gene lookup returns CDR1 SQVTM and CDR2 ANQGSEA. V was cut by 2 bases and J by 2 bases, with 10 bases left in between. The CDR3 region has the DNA TGCAGCGTTGAACCTGGCAGTCCCAAAAACATTCAGTACTTC. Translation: CSVEPGSPKNIQYF.

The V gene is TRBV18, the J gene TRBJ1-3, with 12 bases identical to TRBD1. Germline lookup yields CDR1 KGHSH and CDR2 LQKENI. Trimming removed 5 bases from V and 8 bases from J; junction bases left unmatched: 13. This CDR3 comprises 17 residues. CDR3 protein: CASSTTAGTGGMYTIYF. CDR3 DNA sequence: TGTGCCAGCTCAACGACTGCCGGGACAGGGGGCATGTACACCATATATTTT.

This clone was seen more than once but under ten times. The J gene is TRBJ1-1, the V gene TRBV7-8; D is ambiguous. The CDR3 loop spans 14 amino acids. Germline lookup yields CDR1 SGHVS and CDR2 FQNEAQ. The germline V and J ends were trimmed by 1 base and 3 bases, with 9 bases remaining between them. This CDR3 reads CASSLVRGDTEAFF. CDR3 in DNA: TGTGCCAGCAGCTTAGTTCGCGGGGACACTGAAGCTTTCTTT.

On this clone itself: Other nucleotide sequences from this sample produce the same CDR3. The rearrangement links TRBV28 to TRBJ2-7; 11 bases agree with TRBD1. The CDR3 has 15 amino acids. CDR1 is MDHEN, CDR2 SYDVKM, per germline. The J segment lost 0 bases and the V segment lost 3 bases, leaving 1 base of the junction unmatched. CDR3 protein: CASSLGQGVSYEQYF. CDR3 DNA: TGTGCCAGCAGTTTGGGACAGGGGGTCTCCTACGAGCAGTACTTC.

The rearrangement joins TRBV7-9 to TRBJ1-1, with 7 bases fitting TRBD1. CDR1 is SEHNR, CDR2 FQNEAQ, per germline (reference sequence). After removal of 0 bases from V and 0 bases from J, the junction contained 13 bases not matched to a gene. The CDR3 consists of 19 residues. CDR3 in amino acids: CASSLAGGYGTAMNTEAFF. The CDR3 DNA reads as TGTGCCAGCAGCTTAGCAGGGGGGTACGGGACAGCAATGAACACTGAAGCTTTCTTT.

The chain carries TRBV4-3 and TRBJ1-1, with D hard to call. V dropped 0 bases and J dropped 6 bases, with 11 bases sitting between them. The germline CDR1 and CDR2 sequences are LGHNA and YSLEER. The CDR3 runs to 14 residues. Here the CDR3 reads CASSQDSNWAEAFF. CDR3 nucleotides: TGCGCCAGCAGCCAAGATTCAAACTGGGCTGAAGCTTTCTTT.

CDR3 nucleotide sequence: TGTGCCAGCAGTCTCATGGGGGCGAGCGGGGCCAACGTCCTGACTTTC. Translating it yields CASSLMGASGANVLTF. The chain combines TRBV28 with TRBJ2-6; D is possibly TRBD1 (6 bases). V was cut by 5 bases and J by 4 bases, with 15 bases left in between. The CDR3 length is 16 residues. Germline assignment: CDR1 MDHEN and CDR2 SYDVKM.

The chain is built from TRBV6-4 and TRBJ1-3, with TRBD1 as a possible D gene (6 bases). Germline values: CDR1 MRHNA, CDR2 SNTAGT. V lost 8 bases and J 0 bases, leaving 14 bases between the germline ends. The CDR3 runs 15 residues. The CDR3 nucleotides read TGTGCCAGCCAAACACAGGGCTTCTCTGGAAACACCATATATTTT. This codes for CASQTQGFSGNTIYF.

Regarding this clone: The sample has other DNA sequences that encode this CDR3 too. The CDR3 DNA reads as TGTGCCAGCAGCGCAAGTAGCGGGAGAGCCTACGAGCAGTACTTC. It is translated as CASSASSGRAYEQYF. This sequence joins TRBV9 and TRBJ2-7; TRBD2 matches 9 bases. The length of the CDR3 is 15 residues. With V trimmed by 3 bases and J by 2 bases, 6 bases remained unmatched. Germline assignment: CDR1 SGDLS and CDR2 YYNGEE.

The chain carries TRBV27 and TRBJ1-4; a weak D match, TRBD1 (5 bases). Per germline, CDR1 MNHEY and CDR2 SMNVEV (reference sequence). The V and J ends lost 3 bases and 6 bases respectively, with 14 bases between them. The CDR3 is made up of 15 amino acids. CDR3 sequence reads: CASSFHQGADEKLFF. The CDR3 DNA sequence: TGTGCCAGCAGTTTTCACCAGGGAGCGGATGAAAAACTGTTTTTT.

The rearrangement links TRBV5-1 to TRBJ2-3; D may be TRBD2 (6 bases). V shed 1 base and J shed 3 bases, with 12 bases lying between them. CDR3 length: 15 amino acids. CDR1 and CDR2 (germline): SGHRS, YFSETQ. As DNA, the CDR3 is TGCGCCAGCAGCTTGCGTGGAGGGCGGACAGATACGCAGTATTTT. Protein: CASSLRGGRTDTQYF.

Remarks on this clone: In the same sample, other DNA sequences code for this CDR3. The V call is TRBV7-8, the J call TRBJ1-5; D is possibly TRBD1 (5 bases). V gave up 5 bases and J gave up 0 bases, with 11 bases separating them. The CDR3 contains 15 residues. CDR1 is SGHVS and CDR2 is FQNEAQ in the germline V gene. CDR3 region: CASSLGGGSNQPQHF. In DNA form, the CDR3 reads TGTGCCAGCAGCCTCGGGGGGGGTAGCAATCAGCCCCAGCATTTT. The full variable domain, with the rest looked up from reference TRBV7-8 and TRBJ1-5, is GAGVSQSPRYKVAKRGQDVALRCDPISGHVSLFWYQQALGQGPEFLTYFQNEAQLDKSGLPSDRFFAERPEGSVSTLKIQRTQQEDSAVYLCASSLGGGSNQPQHFGDGTRLSIL.

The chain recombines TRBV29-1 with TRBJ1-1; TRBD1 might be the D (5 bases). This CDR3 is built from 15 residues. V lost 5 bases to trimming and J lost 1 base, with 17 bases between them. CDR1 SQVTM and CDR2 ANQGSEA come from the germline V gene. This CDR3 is CSVRLVWGENTEAFF. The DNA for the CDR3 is TGCAGCGTTCGTTTAGTTTGGGGCGAGAACACTGAAGCTTTCTTT.

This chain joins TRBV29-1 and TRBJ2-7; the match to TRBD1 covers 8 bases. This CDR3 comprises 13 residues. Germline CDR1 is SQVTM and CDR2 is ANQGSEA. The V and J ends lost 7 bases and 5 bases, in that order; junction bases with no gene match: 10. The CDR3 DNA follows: TGCAGCGAATCAGGGGGCGCCTTCGACGAGCAGTACTTC. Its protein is CSESGGAFDEQYF.

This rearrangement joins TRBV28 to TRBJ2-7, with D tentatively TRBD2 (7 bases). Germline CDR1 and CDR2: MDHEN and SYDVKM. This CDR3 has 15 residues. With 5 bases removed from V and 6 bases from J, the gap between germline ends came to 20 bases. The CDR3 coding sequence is TGTGCCAGCAGTCTACGATGGGGGGGGGCCATCGAGCAGTACTTC. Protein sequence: CASSLRWGGAIEQYF.

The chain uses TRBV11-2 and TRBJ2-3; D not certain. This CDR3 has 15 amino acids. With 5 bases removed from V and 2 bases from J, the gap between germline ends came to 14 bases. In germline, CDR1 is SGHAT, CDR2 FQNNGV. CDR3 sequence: CASSPSGGVTDTQYF. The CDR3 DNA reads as TGTGCCAGCAGCCCCTCCGGCGGAGTCACAGATACGCAGTATTTT.

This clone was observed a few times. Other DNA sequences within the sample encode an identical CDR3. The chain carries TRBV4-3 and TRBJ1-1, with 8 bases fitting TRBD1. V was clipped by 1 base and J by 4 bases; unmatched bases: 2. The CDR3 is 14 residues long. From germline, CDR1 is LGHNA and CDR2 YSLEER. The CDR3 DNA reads TGCGCCAGCAGCCAAGGGACAGGGTCCACTGAAGCTTTCTTT. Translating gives CASSQGTGSTEAFF.

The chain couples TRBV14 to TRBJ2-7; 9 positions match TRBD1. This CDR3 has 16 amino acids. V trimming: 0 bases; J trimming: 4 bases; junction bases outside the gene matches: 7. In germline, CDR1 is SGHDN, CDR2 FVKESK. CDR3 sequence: CASSQEVGTGRYEQYF. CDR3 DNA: TGTGCCAGCAGCCAAGAGGTGGGGACAGGGCGATACGAGCAGTACTTC.

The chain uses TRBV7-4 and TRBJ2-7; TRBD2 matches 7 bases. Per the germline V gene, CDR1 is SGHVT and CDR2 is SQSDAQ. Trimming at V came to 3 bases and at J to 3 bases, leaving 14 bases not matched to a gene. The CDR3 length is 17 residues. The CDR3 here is CASSLASGNGLNYEQYF. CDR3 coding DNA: TGTGCCAGCAGCTTGGCTAGCGGAAATGGCCTTAACTACGAGCAGTACTTC.

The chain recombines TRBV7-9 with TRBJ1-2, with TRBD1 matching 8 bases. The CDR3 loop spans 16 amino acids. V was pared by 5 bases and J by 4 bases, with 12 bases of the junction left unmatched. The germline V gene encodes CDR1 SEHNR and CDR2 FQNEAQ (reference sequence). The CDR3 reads CASSPRTGSLPYGYTF. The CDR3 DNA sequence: TGTGCCAGCAGCCCCCGGACAGGGTCCCTACCCTATGGCTACACCTTC.

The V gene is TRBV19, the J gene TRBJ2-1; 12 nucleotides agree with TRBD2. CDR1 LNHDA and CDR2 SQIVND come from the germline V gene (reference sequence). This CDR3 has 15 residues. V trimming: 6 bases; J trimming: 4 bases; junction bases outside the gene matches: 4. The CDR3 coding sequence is TGTGCCAGTAGGGCGGGACTAGCGGGTTACAATGAGCAGTTCTTC. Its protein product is CASRAGLAGYNEQFF.

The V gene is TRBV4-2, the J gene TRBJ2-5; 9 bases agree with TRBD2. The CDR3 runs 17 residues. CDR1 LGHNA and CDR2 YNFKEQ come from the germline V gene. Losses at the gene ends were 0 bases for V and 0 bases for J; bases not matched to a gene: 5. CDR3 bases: TGTGCCAGCAGCCAAGAGGCTAGCGGGACCTACCAAGAGACCCAGTACTTC. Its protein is CASSQEASGTYQETQYF.

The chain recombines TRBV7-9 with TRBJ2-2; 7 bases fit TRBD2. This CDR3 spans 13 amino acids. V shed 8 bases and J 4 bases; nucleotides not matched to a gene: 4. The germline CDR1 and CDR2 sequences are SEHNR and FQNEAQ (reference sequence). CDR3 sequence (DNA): TGTGCCAGCCGGGGGGAGAGCACCGGGGAGCTGTTTTTT. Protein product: CASRGESTGELFF.

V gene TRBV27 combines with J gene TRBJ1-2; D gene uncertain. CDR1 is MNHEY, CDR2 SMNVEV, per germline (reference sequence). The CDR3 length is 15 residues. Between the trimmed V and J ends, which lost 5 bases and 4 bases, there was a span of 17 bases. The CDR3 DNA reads TGTGCCAGCAGTGCCGCGCGGGGAGGGAGCTATGGCTACACCTTC. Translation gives CASSAARGGSYGYTF.

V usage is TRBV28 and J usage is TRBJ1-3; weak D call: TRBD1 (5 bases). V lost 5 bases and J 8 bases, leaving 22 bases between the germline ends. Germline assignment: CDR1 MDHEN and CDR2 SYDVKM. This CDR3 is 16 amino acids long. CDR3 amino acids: CASSRPSRGEWDTIYF. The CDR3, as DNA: TGTGCCAGCAGTCGTCCCTCCCGGGGCGAATGGGACACCATATATTTT.